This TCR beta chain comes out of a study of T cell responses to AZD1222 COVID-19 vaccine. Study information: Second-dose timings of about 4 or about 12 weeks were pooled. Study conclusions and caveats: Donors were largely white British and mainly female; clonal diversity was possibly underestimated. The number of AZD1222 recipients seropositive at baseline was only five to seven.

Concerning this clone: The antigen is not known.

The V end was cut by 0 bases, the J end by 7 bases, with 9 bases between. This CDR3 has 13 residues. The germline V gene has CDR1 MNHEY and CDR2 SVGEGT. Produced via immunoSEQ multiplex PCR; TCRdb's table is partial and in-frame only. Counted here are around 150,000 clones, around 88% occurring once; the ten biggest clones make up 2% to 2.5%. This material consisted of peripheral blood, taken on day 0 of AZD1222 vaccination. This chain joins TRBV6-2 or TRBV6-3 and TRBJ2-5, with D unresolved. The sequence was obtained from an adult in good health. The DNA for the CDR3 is TGTGCCAGCAGTTACTCTCAGGTTGGGACCCAGTACTTC. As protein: CASSYSQVGTQYF.